The 27 T cell receptor beta chains given below trace back to one sample, sequenced in a study of blood T cell repertoires in COVID-19. Libraries were prepared by immunoSEQ multiplex PCR; TCRdb keeps only in-frame clonotypes and omits some of them. The table has about 180,000 clones, approximately 88% seen once. The specimen was peripheral blood. The receptor source for this set is a woman aged 55-70 years with acute or convalescent COVID-19.

The chain joins TRBV10-3 to TRBJ1-1, with a weak D call TRBD1 (5 bases). From germline, CDR1 is ENHRY and CDR2 SYGVKD. Trimming removed 11 bases from V and 1 base from J, with 20 bases in between. The CDR3 is 15 amino acids. CDR3 DNA: TGTGCCTCTAGGGCGGGGGAAGGGCAGAACACTGAAGCTTTCTTT. Its protein product is CASRAGEGQNTEAFF.

This chain joins TRBV6-2 or TRBV6-3 and TRBJ1-2; TRBD1 matches 7 bases. V was pared by 0 bases and J by 4 bases, with 2 bases of the junction left unmatched. The CDR3 runs 14 residues. The germline CDR1 and CDR2 sequences are MNHEY and SVGEGT. CDR3 nucleotide sequence: TGTGCCAGCAGTTACTCCGGGACAGCCTATGGCTACACCTTC. It encodes CASSYSGTAYGYTF.

J is TRBJ1-2 and V is TRBV12-3 or TRBV12-4; no clear D. Trimming took 5 bases from V and 2 from J, leaving 9 bases between them. The CDR3 has 13 amino acids. The CDR3 region is CASSRQENYGYTF. CDR3 nucleotides: TGTGCCAGCAGTCGGCAGGAAAACTATGGCTACACCTTC.

The chain joins TRBV3-1 (or the pseudogene TRBV3-2) to TRBJ2-5; 8 bases match TRBD1. The CDR3 is 12 amino acids. CDR1 LGHDT and CDR2 YNNKEL come from the germline V gene (reference sequence). V lost 5 bases, J lost 5 bases, and 1 base stayed unmatched. The chain's CDR3 is CASSYRGETQYF. In DNA form, the CDR3 reads TGTGCCAGCAGCTACAGGGGGGAGACCCAGTACTTC.

On this clone itself: The same CDR3 can be traced to other DNA sequences in this sample. The rearrangement links TRBV4-1 to TRBJ2-3; 10 nucleotides align to TRBD2. Germline trimming cut 4 bases from V and 0 bases from J; bases unmatched to any gene: 4. The V gene's germline CDR1 is MGHRA and CDR2 YSYEKL. The CDR3 runs to 16 residues. The CDR3 sequence: CASSLRLAGSTDTQYF. The CDR3, as DNA: TGCGCCAGCAGCCTACGACTAGCGGGTAGCACAGATACGCAGTATTTT.

This clone turned up a few times. The junction differs from germline at one of its ends, possibly a read error. The chain joins TRBV11-3 to TRBJ2-3; the D gene is possibly TRBD2 (6 bases). Germline V gene data show CDR1 as SGHNT and CDR2 as YENEEA. The CDR3 covers 13 residues. The CDR3 is CASSSRHGGKRNF. The DNA of the CDR3 is TGTGCCAGCAGCTCCCGACACGGGGGAAAGAGGAATTTT.

On this clone itself: This sample includes further DNA sequences coding for the same CDR3. The J gene is TRBJ2-2, the V gene TRBV19; a possible D gene is TRBD1 (5 bases). Trimming shortened V by 5 bases and J by 1 base, and 11 bases separated the two germline ends. This CDR3 is built from 15 residues. The germline gives CDR1 LNHDA, CDR2 SQIVND (reference sequence). The CDR3, as DNA: TGTGCCAGTAGTTTAGGCCAGGGGAACACCGGGGAGCTGTTTTTT. This encodes CASSLGQGNTGELFF.

Comment on this clone: The sample has other DNA sequences that encode this CDR3 too. V usage is TRBV5-4 and J usage is TRBJ1-5; maybe TRBD1 (6 bases). The CDR3 consists of 12 residues. V lost 4 bases to trimming and J lost 6 bases, with 8 bases between them. Germline-derived CDR1 and CDR2 are SGHNT and YYREEE (reference sequence). This CDR3 reads CASSLRGQPQHF. The DNA for the CDR3 is TGTGCCAGCAGCCTCAGGGGTCAGCCCCAGCATTTT.

This clone was counted once. The rearrangement links TRBV3-1 (or the pseudogene TRBV3-2) to TRBJ2-2; the match to TRBD2 covers 7 bases. The CDR3 extends over 16 amino acids. Germline CDR1 and CDR2: LGHDT and YNNKEL (reference sequence). The V gene end was trimmed by 2 bases and the J gene end by 6 bases; junction bases not matched to a gene: 9. CDR3 in amino acids: CASSQTLGLTAGELFF. CDR3 in DNA: TGTGCCAGCAGCCAAACTCTGGGACTAACGGCCGGGGAGCTGTTTTTT.

The chain links TRBV10-3 to TRBJ2-1; 11 bases are shared with TRBD2. V shed 2 bases, J shed 8 bases, and the junction held 5 bases outside the gene matches. CDR3 length equals 15 residues. Germline CDR1 ENHRY, CDR2 SYGVKD. DNA for the CDR3: TGTGCCATCAGTGAGGTAGCGGGGGGGTCCGATGAGCAGTTCTTC. This translates into CAISEVAGGSDEQFF.

This clone was seen just once. The chain couples TRBV23-1 to TRBJ1-2; the D is unclear. TRBV23-1 qualifies as an ORF whose function is uncertain. With 3 bases removed from V and 3 bases from J, the gap between germline ends came to 11 bases. The CDR3 covers 14 residues. CDR3 protein: CASSHFAPDYGYTF. The CDR3 DNA reads as TGCGCCAGCAGTCACTTCGCGCCGGACTATGGCTACACCTTC.

This sequence joins TRBV9 and TRBJ1-2; D is unresolved. The CDR3 contains 11 residues. V was clipped by 7 bases and J by 3 bases, with 7 bases between them. Germline CDR1 reads SGDLS; CDR2 reads YYNGEE. The CDR3 region is CASGEDYGYTF. CDR3 DNA: TGTGCCAGCGGGGAGGACTATGGCTACACCTTC.

The chain links TRBV2 to TRBJ1-2, with D maybe TRBD1 (6 bases). Trimming shortened V by 3 bases and J by 8 bases, and 16 bases separated the two germline ends. The CDR3 is 14 residues long. Germline V gives CDR1 SNHLY, CDR2 FYNNEI. The CDR3, as DNA: TGTGCCAGCAGTGACACAGGGCCCGGGGGGGGCTACACCTTC. Translating gives CASSDTGPGGGYTF.

The chain carries TRBV5-1 and TRBJ2-7; D may be TRBD1 (7 bases). The V gene lost 4 bases and the J gene lost 4 bases, with 15 bases spanning the gap. Germline-derived CDR1 and CDR2 are SGHRS and YFSETQ. The CDR3 totals 14 residues. CDR3 DNA: TGCGCCAGCAGCACGGGGGACAGACCATACGAGCAGTACTTC. Its translation: CASSTGDRPYEQYF.

This clone was observed a handful of times. The chain carries TRBV6-2 or TRBV6-3 and TRBJ2-7; possible D gene TRBD1, 5 bases. CDR1 and CDR2 (germline): MNHEY, SVGEGT. V was clipped by 3 bases and J by 4 bases, with 7 bases between them. This CDR3 region has 12 residues. The CDR3: CASSYDSYEQYF. The DNA of the CDR3 is TGTGCCAGCAGTTATGACAGTTACGAGCAGTACTTC.

The genes are TRBV5-1 and TRBJ2-2, with D possibly TRBD1 on 6 matching bases. Trimming stripped 1 base from V and 7 bases from J, with 14 bases between. The germline gives CDR1 SGHRS, CDR2 YFSETQ. The CDR3 has 15 amino acids. The CDR3 DNA reads TGCGCCAGCAGCTTGATGGGGGCGCAGGGCGGGGAGCTGTTTTTT. This gives the protein CASSLMGAQGGELFF.

The sample holds a few counts of this clone. The chain carries TRBV19 and TRBJ2-1, with 13 bases fitting TRBD2. The CDR3 runs 12 residues. V lost 10 bases and J lost 10; bases outside the gene matches: 4. Germline CDR1 is LNHDA and CDR2 is SQIVND (reference sequence). The CDR3: CATLGLAGEQFF. CDR3 sequence (DNA): TGTGCCACACTGGGACTAGCGGGGGAGCAGTTCTTC.

The gene calls are TRBV11-2 and TRBJ2-3; 11 bases align to TRBD2. Germline loops: CDR1 SGHAT, CDR2 FQNNGV. The CDR3 is made up of 14 amino acids. The J segment lost 7 bases and the V segment lost 5 bases, leaving 5 bases of the junction unmatched. Here the CDR3 DNA reads TGTGCCAGCAGCCCCGGGACTAGCGGCAATACGCAGTATTTT. Protein product: CASSPGTSGNTQYF. The entire variable domain, with the rest obtained from reference TRBV11-2 and TRBJ2-3, is as follows: EAGVAQSPRYKIIEKRQSVAFWCNPISGHATLYWYQQILGQGPKLLIQFQNNGVVDDSQLPKDRFSAERLKGVDSTLKIQPAKLEDSAVYLCASSPGTSGNTQYFGPGTRLTVL.

This clone was seen just once. A junction boundary mismatches the germline segment, possibly from a read error. The chain carries TRBV6-1 and TRBJ2-7; D gene uncertain. The CDR3 runs to 14 residues. From germline, CDR1 is MNHNS and CDR2 SASEGT. For the CDR3, the DNA is TGTGCCAGCAGGGAAGGGTCGGGTACTACGAAGCAGTACTTC. It is translated as CASREGSGTTKQYF.

This clone was recorded a few times. The chain couples TRBV19 to TRBJ2-2; the match to TRBD2 covers 9 bases. V was pared by 0 bases and J by 4 bases, with 3 bases of the junction left unmatched. In germline, CDR1 is LNHDA, CDR2 SQIVND (reference sequence). The CDR3 is 16 amino acids. The CDR3 nucleotides are TGTGCCAGTAGTATAGAGGGACTAGCCCGCACCGGGGAGCTGTTTTTT. It specifies CASSIEGLARTGELFF.

The rearrangement links TRBV7-3 to TRBJ1-2; a possible D gene is TRBD1 (5 bases). This CDR3 contains 15 residues. V was clipped by 5 bases and J by 3 bases, with 16 bases between them. Germline lookup yields CDR1 SGHTA and CDR2 FQGTGA. In DNA form, the CDR3 reads TGTGCCAGCAGCCCATCTGGAGGGGTGCACTATGGCTACACCTTC. Its translation is CASSPSGGVHYGYTF.

CDR3 coding DNA: TGTGCCAGCTCACCCCAGGGTTTTAGCTCCTACGAGCAGTACTTC. Encoded protein: CASSPQGFSSYEQYF. The chain recombines TRBV18 with TRBJ2-7; the D gene is possibly TRBD1 (5 bases). Germline V gene lookup returns CDR1 KGHSH and CDR2 LQKENI. The CDR3 loop spans 15 amino acids. Deletions cut 3 bases from V and 0 bases from J, with 12 bases between.

This clone was seen just once. This chain connects TRBV19 to TRBJ1-4; tentative D call: TRBD1 (5 bases). There are 12 residues in the CDR3. In germline, CDR1 is LNHDA, CDR2 SQIVND (reference sequence). The V and J ends lost 8 bases and 11 bases respectively, with 15 bases between them. CDR3 amino acids: CASATPGDKLFF. CDR3 sequence (DNA): TGTGCCAGTGCAACGCCGGGGGACAAACTGTTTTTT.

This clone was seen a single time. This sequence joins TRBV19 and TRBJ2-2; D call uncertain. The ends were cut back, 7 bases at V and 1 base at J, with 10 bases in the middle. The CDR3 spans 14 residues. Germline V lookup: CDR1 LNHDA, CDR2 SQIVND (reference sequence). The CDR3: CASKAQRNTGELFF. The CDR3 bases are TGTGCCAGTAAGGCACAGAGGAACACCGGGGAGCTGTTTTTT.

This chain uses TRBV5-1 with TRBJ1-5; weak D call: TRBD1 (5 bases). This CDR3 has 14 amino acids. With 5 bases removed from V and 3 bases from J, the gap between germline ends came to 12 bases. The germline CDR1 and CDR2 sequences are SGHRS and YFSETQ. CDR3 bases: TGCGCCAGCAGTTACGACAGCTTCAATCAGCCCCAGCATTTT. This codes for CASSYDSFNQPQHF.

The chain carries TRBV18 and TRBJ1-4, with D perhaps matching TRBD1 (5 bases). V lost 3 bases and J lost 4, with 9 bases in between. CDR3 length: 14 amino acids. In germline, CDR1 is KGHSH, CDR2 LQKENI. For the CDR3, the DNA is TGTGCCAGCTCACCGCAGACAGATAATGAAAAACTGTTTTTT. Translated: CASSPQTDNEKLFF.

The V gene is TRBV4-2, the J gene TRBJ2-3; 9 bases fit TRBD1. CDR3 length: 15 residues. The junction had 5 bases not matched to a gene; V was cut back by 4 bases and J by 3 bases. CDR1 is LGHNA, CDR2 YNFKEQ, per germline. CDR3 amino acids: CASSRGQGRTDTQYF. CDR3 coding DNA: TGTGCCAGCAGCCGGGGACAGGGTCGTACAGATACGCAGTATTTT.